A single T cell receptor (beta chain) is shown here with its context. Its antigen remains unknown. This specimen belongs to a study of cytomegalovirus exposure and HLA in healthy donors. Study results and caveats: With DRB1 most and HLA-C fewest, TCR association rates differed between HLA loci in a later analysis. A later analysis linked a missense DCLRE1C variant to TCR beta V- and J-gene trimming. The classifier, whose performance was assessed in both the original and validation cohorts, reportedly diagnosed cytomegalovirus status with high specificity and sensitivity.

Primers: 60 Vbeta forward and 13 Jbeta reverse. Libraries were prepared by immunoSEQ multiplex PCR; TCRdb keeps only in-frame clonotypes and omits some of them. The sample yields approximately 140,000 clones, of which the top ten take up 1.5% to 2%. Losses at the gene ends were 3 bases for V and 4 bases for J; bases not matched to a gene: 5. From germline, CDR1 is MDHEN and CDR2 SYDVKM. This CDR3 comprises 15 residues. The chain combines TRBV28 with TRBJ1-5; TRBD1 matches at 8 bases. The sequenced sample consisted of PBMCs. The source is a woman aged 50 to 60 in good health and CMV-seronegative. The CDR3 sequence is CASSFGQGSNQPQHF. DNA for the CDR3: TGTGCCAGCAGTTTCGGACAGGGATCGAATCAGCCCCAGCATTTT. The full variable domain, its missing parts supplied by reference TRBV28 and TRBJ1-5, is DVKVTQSSRYLVKRTGEKVFLECVQDMDHENMFWYRQDPGLGLRLIYFSYDVKMKEKGDIPEGYSVSREKKERFSLILESASTNQTSMYLCASSFGQGSNQPQHFGDGTRLSIL.